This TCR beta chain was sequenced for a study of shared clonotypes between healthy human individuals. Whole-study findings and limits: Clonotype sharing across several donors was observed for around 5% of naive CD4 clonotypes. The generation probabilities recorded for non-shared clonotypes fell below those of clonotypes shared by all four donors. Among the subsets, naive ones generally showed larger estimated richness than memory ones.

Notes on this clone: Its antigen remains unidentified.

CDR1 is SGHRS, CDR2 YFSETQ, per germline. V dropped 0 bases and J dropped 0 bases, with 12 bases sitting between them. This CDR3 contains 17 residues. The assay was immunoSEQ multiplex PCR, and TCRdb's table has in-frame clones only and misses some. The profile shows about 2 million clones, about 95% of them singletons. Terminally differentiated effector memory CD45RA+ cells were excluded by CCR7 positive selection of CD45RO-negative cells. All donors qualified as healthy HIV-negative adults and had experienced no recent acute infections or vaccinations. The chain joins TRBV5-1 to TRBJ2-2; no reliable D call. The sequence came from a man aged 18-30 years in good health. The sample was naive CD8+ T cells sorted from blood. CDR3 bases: TGCGCCAGCAGCTTGGCCCCTGGTATAACGAACACCGGGGAGCTGTTTTTT. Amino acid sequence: CASSLAPGITNTGELFF.